This T cell receptor (beta chain) was documented in a study of Graves' ophthalmopathy and Graves' hyperthyroidism. For the study at large: Before any treatment, peripheral blood was taken at the initial diagnosis.

Amplified material comprised TCR beta CDR3 regions derived from RNA transcripts. In the first round, RT-PCR was carried out with HTBI primers, and a multiplex PCR formed the second round. Via MiXCR, TCRdb re-called the multiplex PCR reads, giving one row per CDR3 protein. The sample gives hundreds of thousands of distinct CDR3 sequences, roughly 20% of which show up once; more than 5.5% is in the top ten. This CDR3 has 13 residues. With 8 bases clipped from V and 6 bases from J, the junction kept 12 bases outside the gene matches. CDR1 DFQATT and CDR2 SNEGSKA come from the germline V gene (reference sequence). It was on clinical symptoms, serum thyroxine, TRAb, thyroid ultrasound and orbital computed tomography that diagnosis relied. This clonotype was detected ten times or more.

J is TRBJ1-2 and V is TRBV20-1, with 7 bases lining up with TRBD1. The receptor was isolated from a woman aged 18-35 years with stable Graves' hyperthyroidism. Some clones in this sample may be carry-over from other donors' samples. Sequencing was carried out using peripheral blood. CDR3 residues: CSTFRTGRHGYTF. Here the CDR3 DNA reads TGCAGTACCTTTCGGACAGGCCGACATGGCTACACCTTC.